These T cell receptor beta chains were read from a single sample in a study of T-cell reconstitution after alpha-beta-depleted transplantation in children. TCRdb independently ran MiXCR on the PCR reads; one entry per CDR3 protein. The sample lists nearly 350,000 distinct CDR3 sequences; roughly 17% were seen once. Sequencing used PBMCs, mostly from graft donor cells, obtained 360 days after TCRalphabeta/CD19-depleted stem cell transplant. All receptors come from a male patient aged 2 to 10 who had a stem cell transplant for acute lymphoblastic leukemia, so the T cells may come from the graft donor. The CDR3 runs from the conserved cysteine through the conserved F or W. A D gene is named only where the DNA matches it firmly. Size is stated for part of the rows, as once, few or many counts, or as a class when the clone is expanded.

j_call v_call clone_size d_call cdr3_aa cdr3_nt
TRBJ2-2 TRBV7-3 - - CASSPHGTDTGELFF TGTGCCAGCAGCCCCCACGGGACGGACACCGGGGAGCTGTTTTTT
TRBJ1-2 TRBV20-1 few - CSARTPYTGEGSNYGYTF TGCAGTGCTAGGACTCCTTACACGGGGGAAGGTTCTAACTATGGCTACACCTTC
TRBJ1-5 TRBV29-1 few TRBD1 CSVGGTGFNQPQHF TGCAGCGTTGGAGGGACAGGGTTTAATCAGCCCCAGCATTTT
TRBJ2-2 TRBV29-1 few TRBD1 CSVDRQGFGELFF TGCAGCGTTGATAGACAGGGGTTCGGGGAGCTGTTTTTT
TRBJ2-3 TRBV28 - TRBD2 CASSSGSGRAGSRYF TGTGCCAGCAGTTCCGGCAGCGGGAGGGCCGGGTCGCGGTATTTT
TRBJ2-1 TRBV12-3/TRBV12-4 - - CASTMNLAAYNEQFF TGTGCCAGCACCATGAATTTAGCGGCCTACAATGAGCAGTTCTTC
TRBJ1-5 TRBV7-2 many - CASSLGGEGQPQHF TGTGCCAGCAGCTTAGGGGGGGAGGGTCAGCCCCAGCATTTT
TRBJ2-7 TRBV20-1 few TRBD2 CSASPRSSGSYEQYF TGCAGTGCTAGTCCTAGGTCTAGCGGGAGCTACGAGCAGTACTTC
TRBJ2-5 TRBV4-3 - TRBD2 CASSQVMEREGPGTQYF TGCGCCAGCAGCCAAGTCATGGAGCGGGAGGGCCCGGGGACCCAGTACTTC
TRBJ1-6 TRBV9 many - CASSARVDRGNSPLHF TGTGCCAGCAGCGCGCGGGTGGACAGAGGGAATTCACCCCTCCACTTT
TRBJ2-7 TRBV29-1 many TRBD2 CSVGGPSGSYEQYF TGCAGCGTTGGTGGCCCTAGCGGGAGCTACGAGCAGTACTTC
TRBJ2-3 TRBV10-3 - TRBD1 CAHSPGQGTDTQYF TGTGCCCACAGCCCGGGACAGGGCACAGATACGCAGTATTTT
TRBJ2-6 TRBV5-1 few - CASSFPLPSGANVLTF TGCGCCAGCAGCTTCCCCCTACCCTCTGGGGCCAACGTCCTGACTTTC
TRBJ2-7 TRBV29-1 - - CSVQGQGGSYEQYF TGCAGCGTACAAGGACAGGGAGGGAGCTACGAGCAGTACTTC
TRBJ1-1 TRBV7-8 - TRBD1 CASSAVTGPNTEAFF TGTGCCAGCAGCGCCGTGACAGGGCCCAACACTGAAGCTTTCTTT
TRBJ2-4 TRBV5-1 many - CASSLGGFKNIQYF TGCGCCAGCAGCTTGGGGGGGTTTAAAAACATTCAGTACTTC
TRBJ2-2 TRBV27 few TRBD2 CASQRGVNTGELFF TGTGCCAGCCAGCGGGGGGTAAACACCGGGGAGCTGTTTTTT
TRBJ2-2 TRBV4-3 - - CASSQDLGAGANTGELFF TGCGCCAGCAGCCAAGACTTGGGGGCAGGAGCCAACACCGGGGAGCTGTTTTTT
TRBJ2-1 TRBV27 many - CASSSRFRPGLAHNEQFF TGTGCCAGCAGTTCCCGTTTTCGGCCGGGTCTCGCGCACAATGAGCAGTTCTTC